This is a list of T cell receptor beta chains from one sample in a study of blood T cells in healthy people across ages. MiXCR, applied by TCRdb to the 5' RACE reads, yields one record per CDR3 protein. The table lists hundreds of thousands of distinct CDR3 sequences, roughly 20% of them singletons. Input material: blood. Source of these receptors: a man aged 65 to 79 in good health. The CDR3 runs from the conserved cysteine through the conserved F or W. The order of the fields is CDR3 protein, CDR3 DNA, J gene, D gene, clone size, V gene. D genes are given only for firm matches. Part of the rows lack a size; the others show once, few, many or a class for expanded clones.

CDR3 protein: CASSLKDNEQFF
CDR3 DNA: TGCGCCAGCAGCCTGAAAGACAATGAGCAGTTCTTC
J gene: TRBJ2-1
D gene: -
clone size: -
V gene: TRBV4-1

CDR3 protein: CASSYLLEFNEKLFF
CDR3 DNA: TGTGCCAGCAGTTACCTTTTGGAATTTAATGAAAAACTGTTTTTT
J gene: TRBJ1-4
D gene: -
clone size: -
V gene: TRBV6-6

CDR3 protein: CASSLRTTSGTDTQYF
CDR3 DNA: TGTGCCAGCAGCCTCCGGACTACCTCCGGCACAGATACGCAGTATTTT
J gene: TRBJ2-3
D gene: -
clone size: -
V gene: TRBV6-1

CDR3 protein: CASSPSQGLRENQPQHF
CDR3 DNA: TGTGCCAGCTCACCATCCCAGGGACTTAGGGAAAATCAGCCCCAGCATTTT
J gene: TRBJ1-5
D gene: -
clone size: few
V gene: TRBV18

CDR3 protein: CASRPRGVSNSPLHF
CDR3 DNA: TGTGCCAGCAGACCGAGAGGGGTTAGTAATTCACCCCTCCACTTT
J gene: TRBJ1-6
D gene: -
clone size: -
V gene: TRBV7-9

CDR3 protein: CSAGVREAYGYTF
CDR3 DNA: TGCAGCGCCGGGGTCAGGGAGGCCTACGGCTACACCTTC
J gene: TRBJ1-2
D gene: -
clone size: few
V gene: TRBV29-1

CDR3 protein: CASSSRVPGTEAFF
CDR3 DNA: TGTGCCAGCAGCTCCCGGGTCCCAGGCACTGAAGCTTTCTTT
J gene: TRBJ1-1
D gene: -
clone size: -
V gene: TRBV5-5

CDR3 protein: CASSSLGGFAETQYF
CDR3 DNA: TGTGCCAGCAGTTCCCTTGGGGGATTTGCGGAGACCCAGTACTTC
J gene: TRBJ2-5
D gene: -
clone size: -
V gene: TRBV27

CDR3 protein: CAGSPYLGGGTYEQYF
CDR3 DNA: TGTGCCGGCAGTCCCTACCTTGGCGGGGGAACCTACGAGCAGTACTTC
J gene: TRBJ2-7
D gene: TRBD2
clone size: -
V gene: TRBV27

CDR3 protein: CASSLEGALEKLFF
CDR3 DNA: TGTGCCAGCAGCTTAGAGGGGGCTCTTGAAAAACTGTTTTTT
J gene: TRBJ1-4
D gene: TRBD1
clone size: many
V gene: TRBV7-9

CDR3 protein: CSAQTGNTEAFF
CDR3 DNA: TGCAGTGCTCAGACAGGGAACACTGAAGCTTTCTTT
J gene: TRBJ1-1
D gene: -
clone size: few
V gene: TRBV20-1

CDR3 protein: CASRVDSDYGYTF
CDR3 DNA: TGCGCCAGCAGAGTAGACAGCGACTATGGCTACACCTTC
J gene: TRBJ1-2
D gene: -
clone size: -
V gene: TRBV5-1

CDR3 protein: CASSPGGVGEQFF
CDR3 DNA: TGTGCCAGCAGCCCTGGGGGAGTTGGGGAGCAGTTCTTC
J gene: TRBJ2-1
D gene: -
clone size: few
V gene: TRBV3-1

CDR3 protein: CASMHRQGSTEAFF
CDR3 DNA: TGTGCCAGCATGCATCGACAGGGGAGTACTGAAGCTTTCTTT
J gene: TRBJ1-1
D gene: TRBD1
clone size: -
V gene: TRBV3-1

CDR3 protein: CSARDESAVQTRVF
CDR3 DNA: TGCAGTGCTAGAGATGAGAGTGCTGTCCAAACCAGGGTGTTC
J gene: TRBJ2-5
D gene: -
clone size: -
V gene: TRBV20-1

CDR3 protein: CASSSGTGDGNTIYF
CDR3 DNA: TGCGCCAGCAGCAGCGGGACAGGGGATGGAAACACCATATATTTT
J gene: TRBJ1-3
D gene: TRBD1
clone size: -
V gene: TRBV5-1

CDR3 protein: CASKDRVQDTQYF
CDR3 DNA: TGTGCCAGCAAGGACAGGGTGCAAGATACGCAGTATTTT
J gene: TRBJ2-3
D gene: TRBD1
clone size: few
V gene: TRBV6-2/TRBV6-3

CDR3 protein: CASSQEGLAGWIQFF
CDR3 DNA: TGTGCCAGCAGCCAAGAAGGACTAGCGGGGTGGATCCAGTTCTTC
J gene: TRBJ2-1
D gene: TRBD2
clone size: -
V gene: TRBV3-1

CDR3 protein: CASSLIQDGETQYF
CDR3 DNA: TGCGCCAGCAGCTTGATTCAGGATGGGGAGACCCAGTACTTC
J gene: TRBJ2-5
D gene: -
clone size: -
V gene: TRBV5-1

CDR3 protein: CSARDPEGGGEKLFF
CDR3 DNA: TGCAGTGCTAGAGATCCGGAGGGTGGCGGTGAAAAACTGTTTTTT
J gene: TRBJ1-4
D gene: -
clone size: few
V gene: TRBV20-1

CDR3 protein: CASSTDRSSYEQYF
CDR3 DNA: TGTGCCAGCAGTACGGACAGGAGCTCCTACGAGCAGTACTTC
J gene: TRBJ2-7
D gene: TRBD1
clone size: -
V gene: TRBV2

CDR3 protein: CASSLTGRRETQYF
CDR3 DNA: TGTGCCAGCAGCTTGACAGGGAGGCGAGAGACCCAGTACTTC
J gene: TRBJ2-5
D gene: -
clone size: few
V gene: TRBV11-2

CDR3 protein: CASSPLGDSPLHF
CDR3 DNA: TGTGCCAGCTCCCCACTAGGGGATTCACCCCTCCACTTT
J gene: TRBJ1-6
D gene: -
clone size: few
V gene: TRBV18

CDR3 protein: CATSGGGDIQYF
CDR3 DNA: TGTGCCACCAGTGGAGGGGGGGACATTCAGTACTTC
J gene: TRBJ2-4
D gene: -
clone size: -
V gene: TRBV24-1

CDR3 protein: CASSPLYGNERFF
CDR3 DNA: TGTGCCAGCAGCCCCCTGTATGGGAATGAGCGGTTCTTC
J gene: TRBJ2-1
D gene: -
clone size: -
V gene: TRBV7-2

CDR3 protein: CASSASGSSDEQFF
CDR3 DNA: TGTGCCAGTAGTGCTAGCGGGAGTAGCGATGAGCAGTTCTTC
J gene: TRBJ2-1
D gene: TRBD2
clone size: -
V gene: TRBV19

CDR3 protein: CATSQGVNEKLFF
CDR3 DNA: TGTGCCACCTCACAGGGAGTTAATGAAAAACTGTTTTTT
J gene: TRBJ1-4
D gene: -
clone size: few
V gene: TRBV11-2

CDR3 protein: CASSLAGTYSGANVLTF
CDR3 DNA: TGTGCCAGCAGCTTAGCGGGGACGTACTCTGGGGCCAACGTCCTGACTTTC
J gene: TRBJ2-6
D gene: -
clone size: -
V gene: TRBV7-9

CDR3 protein: CASSSLAGDISEQFF
CDR3 DNA: TGTGCCAGCTCATCTTTAGCGGGAGATATCAGTGAGCAGTTCTTC
J gene: TRBJ2-1
D gene: TRBD2
clone size: -
V gene: TRBV18

CDR3 protein: CASSFLAVSSYNEQFF
CDR3 DNA: TGTGCCAGCAGCTTCTTAGCGGTGAGCTCCTACAATGAGCAGTTCTTC
J gene: TRBJ2-1
D gene: -
clone size: many
V gene: TRBV7-9

CDR3 protein: CASSLSHGPGNTIYF
CDR3 DNA: TGTGCCAGCAGTTTATCGCATGGTCCTGGAAACACCATATATTTT
J gene: TRBJ1-3
D gene: -
clone size: -
V gene: TRBV27

CDR3 protein: CASSLSPGANQPQHF
CDR3 DNA: TGTGCCAGCAGTTTAAGCCCGGGGGCGAATCAGCCCCAGCATTTT
J gene: TRBJ1-5
D gene: -
clone size: many
V gene: TRBV12-3/TRBV12-4

CDR3 protein: CASSFQSGGSGVDTQYF
CDR3 DNA: TGCGCCAGCAGCTTCCAATCAGGGGGCAGCGGCGTAGATACGCAGTATTTT
J gene: TRBJ2-3
D gene: TRBD1
clone size: -
V gene: TRBV5-1

CDR3 protein: CASSYSRKLGNGQFF
CDR3 DNA: TGTGCCAGCAGTTACTCGAGAAAACTGGGAAATGGGCAGTTCTTC
J gene: TRBJ2-1
D gene: -
clone size: -
V gene: TRBV6-5

CDR3 protein: CASNTGTSGGPKGTDTQYF
CDR3 DNA: TGTGCCAGCAATACCGGGACTAGCGGGGGCCCAAAGGGCACAGATACGCAGTATTTT
J gene: TRBJ2-3
D gene: TRBD2
clone size: -
V gene: TRBV28

CDR3 protein: CSARDPEGDRLNTEAFF
CDR3 DNA: TGCAGTGCTAGAGATCCTGAGGGTGACAGGCTGAACACTGAAGCTTTCTTT
J gene: TRBJ1-1
D gene: -
clone size: -
V gene: TRBV20-1

CDR3 protein: CASRWLQEQFF
CDR3 DNA: TGTGCCAGTAGGTGGCTGCAGGAGCAGTTCTTC
J gene: TRBJ2-1
D gene: -
clone size: few
V gene: TRBV19

CDR3 protein: CASSLVAGGQTYNEQFF
CDR3 DNA: TGTGCCAGCAGCTTAGTAGCGGGAGGCCAAACATACAATGAGCAGTTCTTC
J gene: TRBJ2-1
D gene: TRBD2
clone size: -
V gene: TRBV11-2

CDR3 protein: CASSGFRSRGVPDTQYF
CDR3 DNA: TGTGCCAGCAGTGGATTCAGGTCGCGGGGAGTGCCAGATACGCAGTATTTT
J gene: TRBJ2-3
D gene: -
clone size: few
V gene: TRBV12-3/TRBV12-4

CDR3 protein: CASRLQVAAETQYF
CDR3 DNA: TGTGCCAGTAGGCTACAAGTAGCGGCAGAGACCCAGTACTTC
J gene: TRBJ2-5
D gene: -
clone size: -
V gene: TRBV19

CDR3 protein: CSVEDQRDPGINEQFF
CDR3 DNA: TGCAGCGTTGAAGATCAACGGGACCCTGGAATCAATGAGCAGTTCTTC
J gene: TRBJ2-1
D gene: -
clone size: few
V gene: TRBV29-1

CDR3 protein: CSALLAGGRNTQYF
CDR3 DNA: TGCAGTGCTCTACTAGCGGGGGGGCGTAATACGCAGTATTTT
J gene: TRBJ2-3
D gene: TRBD2
clone size: -
V gene: TRBV20-1

CDR3 protein: CASSLGDRANSPLHF
CDR3 DNA: TGTGCCAGCAGCCTAGGGGACAGGGCTAATTCACCCCTCCACTTT
J gene: TRBJ1-6
D gene: TRBD1
clone size: few
V gene: TRBV13

CDR3 protein: CASSQGGTTEAFF
CDR3 DNA: TGCGCCAGCAGCCAAGGGGGAACCACTGAAGCTTTCTTT
J gene: TRBJ1-1
D gene: -
clone size: -
V gene: TRBV4-1

CDR3 protein: CASRTSGRANEQFF
CDR3 DNA: TGTGCCAGCAGGACTAGCGGGAGGGCCAATGAGCAGTTCTTC
J gene: TRBJ2-1
D gene: TRBD2
clone size: few
V gene: TRBV6-2/TRBV6-3

CDR3 protein: CASSRPGTQNTEAFF
CDR3 DNA: TGTGCCAGCAGCAGACCCGGGACGCAGAACACTGAAGCTTTCTTT
J gene: TRBJ1-1
D gene: -
clone size: few
V gene: TRBV11-2

CDR3 protein: CASSSPLGMNTEAFF
CDR3 DNA: TGTGCCAGCAGTTCTCCTTTGGGGATGAACACTGAAGCTTTCTTT
J gene: TRBJ1-1
D gene: -
clone size: -
V gene: TRBV6-2/TRBV6-3

CDR3 protein: CSARGGQGQPQHF
CDR3 DNA: TGCAGCGCCAGAGGGGGACAGGGTCAGCCCCAGCATTTT
J gene: TRBJ1-5
D gene: TRBD1
clone size: -
V gene: TRBV29-1

CDR3 protein: CASGRLAEETQYF
CDR3 DNA: TGTGCCAGCGGAAGACTAGCGGAAGAGACCCAGTACTTC
J gene: TRBJ2-5
D gene: TRBD2
clone size: -
V gene: TRBV3-1

CDR3 protein: CASSEQGPGTQYF
CDR3 DNA: TGTGCCAGCAGCGAACAGGGCCCCGGTACCCAGTACTTC
J gene: TRBJ2-5
D gene: -
clone size: -
V gene: TRBV11-3